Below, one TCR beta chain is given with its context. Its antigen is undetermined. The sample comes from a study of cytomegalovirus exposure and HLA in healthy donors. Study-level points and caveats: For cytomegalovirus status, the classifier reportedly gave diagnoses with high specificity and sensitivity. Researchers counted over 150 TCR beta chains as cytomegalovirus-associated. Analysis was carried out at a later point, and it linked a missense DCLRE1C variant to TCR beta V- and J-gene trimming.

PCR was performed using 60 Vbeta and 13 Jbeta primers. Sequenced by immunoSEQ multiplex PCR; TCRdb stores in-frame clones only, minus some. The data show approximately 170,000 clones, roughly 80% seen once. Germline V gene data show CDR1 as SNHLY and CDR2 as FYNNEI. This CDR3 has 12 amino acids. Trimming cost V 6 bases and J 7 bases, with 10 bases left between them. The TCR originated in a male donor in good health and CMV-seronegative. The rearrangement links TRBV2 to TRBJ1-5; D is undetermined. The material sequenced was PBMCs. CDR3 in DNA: TGTGCCAGCAGGGTGGCAGCGCAGCCCCAGCATTTT. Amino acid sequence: CASRVAAQPQHF.